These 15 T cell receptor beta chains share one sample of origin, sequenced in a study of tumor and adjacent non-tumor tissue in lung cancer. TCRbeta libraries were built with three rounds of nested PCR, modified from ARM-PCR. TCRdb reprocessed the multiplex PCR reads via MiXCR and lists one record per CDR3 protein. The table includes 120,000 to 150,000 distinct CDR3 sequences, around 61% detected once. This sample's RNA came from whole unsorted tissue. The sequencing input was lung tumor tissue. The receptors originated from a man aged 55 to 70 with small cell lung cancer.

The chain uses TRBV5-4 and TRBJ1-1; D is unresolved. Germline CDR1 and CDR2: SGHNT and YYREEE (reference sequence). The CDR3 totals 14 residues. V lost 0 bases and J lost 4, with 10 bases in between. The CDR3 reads CASSLVVGSTEAFF. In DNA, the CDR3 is TGTGCCAGCAGCTTGGTAGTAGGGAGCACTGAAGCTTTCTTT.

This CDR3 is CASSQDLEGFYEQYF. DNA for the CDR3: TGCGCCAGCAGCCAAGATTTAGAGGGTTTCTACGAGCAGTACTTC. The chain combines TRBV4-1 with TRBJ2-7; TRBD2 might be the D (5 bases). CDR1 MGHRA and CDR2 YSYEKL come from the germline V gene. Trimming shortened V by 0 bases and J by 3 bases, and 12 bases separated the two germline ends. CDR3 length: 15 residues.

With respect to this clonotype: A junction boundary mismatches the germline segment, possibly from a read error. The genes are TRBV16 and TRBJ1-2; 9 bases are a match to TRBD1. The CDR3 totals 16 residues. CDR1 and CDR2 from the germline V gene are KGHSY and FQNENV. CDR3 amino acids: CASSLRTTGGGYGHTF. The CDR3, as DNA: TGTGCCAGCAGCCTACGGACAACAGGGGGCGGCTATGGCCACACCTTC. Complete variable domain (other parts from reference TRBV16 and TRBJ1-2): GEEVAQTPKHLVRGEGQKAKLYCAPIKGHSYVFWYQQVLKNEFKFLISFQNENVFDETGMPKERFSAKCLPNSPCSLEIQATKLEDSAVYFCASSLRTTGGGYGHTFGSGTRLTVV.

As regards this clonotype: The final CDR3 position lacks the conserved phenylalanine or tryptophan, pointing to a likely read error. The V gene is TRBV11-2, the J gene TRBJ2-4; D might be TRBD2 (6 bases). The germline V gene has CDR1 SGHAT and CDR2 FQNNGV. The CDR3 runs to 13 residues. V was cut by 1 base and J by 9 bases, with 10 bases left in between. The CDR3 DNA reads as TGTGCCAGCAGCTTAGTGGCAGCGGGCATTCAGTACGTC. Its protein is CASSLVAAGIQYV.

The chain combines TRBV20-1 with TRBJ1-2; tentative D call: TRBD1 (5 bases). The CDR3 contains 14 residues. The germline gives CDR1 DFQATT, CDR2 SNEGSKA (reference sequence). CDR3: CNARGGEGWYGYTF. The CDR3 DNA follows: TGCAACGCTAGGGGCGGCGAGGGGTGGTATGGCTACACCTTC.

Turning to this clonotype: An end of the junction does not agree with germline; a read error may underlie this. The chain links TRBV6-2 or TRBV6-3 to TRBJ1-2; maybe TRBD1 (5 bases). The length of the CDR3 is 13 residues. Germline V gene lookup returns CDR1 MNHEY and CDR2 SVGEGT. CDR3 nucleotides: TGTCCCAGCAGCTTACAGGTTACGGGTGGCTACACCTTC. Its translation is CPSSLQVTGGYTF.

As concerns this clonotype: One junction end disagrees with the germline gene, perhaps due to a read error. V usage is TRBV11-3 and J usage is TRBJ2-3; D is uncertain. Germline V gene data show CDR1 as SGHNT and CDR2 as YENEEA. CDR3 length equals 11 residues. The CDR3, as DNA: TGTGCCAGCAGCACCGCAGATACTCAGTATTTT. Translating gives CASSTADTQYF.

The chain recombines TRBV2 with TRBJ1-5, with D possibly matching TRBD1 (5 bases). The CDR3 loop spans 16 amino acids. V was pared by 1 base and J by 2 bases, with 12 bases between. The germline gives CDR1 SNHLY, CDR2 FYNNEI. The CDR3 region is CASSEGGRSGNQPQHF. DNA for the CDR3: TGTGCCAGCAGTGAAGGGGGGAGATCGGGCAATCAGCCCCAGCATTTT.

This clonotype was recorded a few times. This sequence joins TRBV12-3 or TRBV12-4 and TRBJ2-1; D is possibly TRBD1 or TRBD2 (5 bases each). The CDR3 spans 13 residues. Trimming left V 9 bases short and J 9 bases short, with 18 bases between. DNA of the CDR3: TGTGCCAGGAGTCCTATTTATGGGGGTGAGCAGTTCTTC. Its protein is CARSPIYGGEQFF.

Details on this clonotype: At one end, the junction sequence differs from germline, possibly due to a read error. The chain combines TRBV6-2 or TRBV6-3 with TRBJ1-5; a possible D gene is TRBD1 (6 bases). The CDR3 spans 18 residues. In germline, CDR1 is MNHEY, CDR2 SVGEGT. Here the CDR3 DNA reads TGTGCCAGCAGTTATTCTAGACGGGACACTTATAGCAATCAGCCCCGGCATTTT. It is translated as CASSYSRRDTYSNQPRHF.

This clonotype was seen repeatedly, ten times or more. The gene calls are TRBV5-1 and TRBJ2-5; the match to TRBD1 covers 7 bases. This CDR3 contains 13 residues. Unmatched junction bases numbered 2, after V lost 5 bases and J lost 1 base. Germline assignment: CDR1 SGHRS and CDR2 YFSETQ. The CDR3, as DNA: TGCGCCAGCAGACAGGGGTTCCAAGAGACCCAGTACTTC. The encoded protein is CASRQGFQETQYF.

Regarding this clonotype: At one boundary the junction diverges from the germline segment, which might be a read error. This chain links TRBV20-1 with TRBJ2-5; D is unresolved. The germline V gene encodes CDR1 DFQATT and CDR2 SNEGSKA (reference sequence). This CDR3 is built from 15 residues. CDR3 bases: TGCAGTGCTAGAGACCATCAGGTGATAATGGAGATCCAGTACTTC. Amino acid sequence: CSARDHQVIMEIQYF.

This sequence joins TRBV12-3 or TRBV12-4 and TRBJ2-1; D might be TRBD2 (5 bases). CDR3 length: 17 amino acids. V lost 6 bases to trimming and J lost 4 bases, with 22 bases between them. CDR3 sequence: CASSHGSVAAAYNEQFF. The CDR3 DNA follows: TGTGCCAGCAGCCACGGAAGTGTCGCAGCGGCGTACAATGAGCAGTTCTTC.

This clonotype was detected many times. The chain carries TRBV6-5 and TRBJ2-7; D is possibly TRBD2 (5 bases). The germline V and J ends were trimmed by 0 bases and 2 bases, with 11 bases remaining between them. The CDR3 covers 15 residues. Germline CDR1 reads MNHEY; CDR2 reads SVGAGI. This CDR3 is CASSYSAGLAYEQYF. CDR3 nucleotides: TGTGCCAGCAGTTACTCGGCGGGCCTAGCCTACGAGCAGTACTTC.

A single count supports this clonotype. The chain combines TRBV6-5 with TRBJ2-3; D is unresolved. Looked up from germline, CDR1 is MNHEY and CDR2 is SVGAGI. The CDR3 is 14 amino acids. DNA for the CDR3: TGTGTCAGTAGTTACTCGTCAGGCACAGATACGCAGTATTTT. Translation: CVSSYSSGTDTQYF.